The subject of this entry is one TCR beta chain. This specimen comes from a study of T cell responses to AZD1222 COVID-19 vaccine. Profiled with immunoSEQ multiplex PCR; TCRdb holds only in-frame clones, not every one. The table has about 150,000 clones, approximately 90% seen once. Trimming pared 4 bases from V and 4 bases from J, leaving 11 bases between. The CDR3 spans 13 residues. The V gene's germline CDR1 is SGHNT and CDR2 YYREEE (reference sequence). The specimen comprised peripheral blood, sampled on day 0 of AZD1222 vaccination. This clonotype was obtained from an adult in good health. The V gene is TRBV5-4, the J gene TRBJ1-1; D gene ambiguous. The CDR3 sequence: CASSPGWSTEAFF. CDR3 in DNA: TGTGCCAGCAGCCCCGGTTGGTCCACTGAAGCTTTCTTT.